The next 24 T cell receptor beta chains were all read from a single sample in a study of T cells after yellow fever vaccination (dated by TCRdb to the late 2010s). Preparation of the library involved 5' RACE. The sequencer listed for this sample is Illumina NovaSeq 6000. The public reads were reanalyzed by TCRdb: fastp trimming at Q25, MiXCR alignment, in-frame beta chains only. Rows with one shared CDR3 protein collapse into an entry with the most common genes and DNA. This sample comprises some 260,000 distinct CDR3 sequences, 5.2% of them detected only once. The ten largest clones represent approximately 3.5% of the sample. Taken with the paper, the label for treatment or condition translates to: live attenuated yellow fever vaccine strain. The material sequenced was CD4+ T cells sorted from PBMCs, taken on the day of the yellow fever booster vaccination. The source of these receptors is a young man who received the YFV17D yellow fever vaccine.

The rearrangement joins TRBV24-1 to TRBJ2-7; D unclear. The germline V and J ends were trimmed by 4 bases and 2 bases, with 5 bases remaining between them. This CDR3 region has 12 residues. Germline CDR1 KGHDR, CDR2 SFDVKD. This CDR3 reads CATSDRTYEQYF. The CDR3 DNA follows: TGTGCCACCAGTGACCGGACCTACGAGCAGTACTTC.

This clonotype was observed a handful of times. The gene calls are TRBV6-6 and TRBJ2-3; 11 bases line up with TRBD1. After removal of 2 bases from V and 3 bases from J, the junction contained 4 bases not matched to a gene. Germline V gene lookup returns CDR1 MNHNY and CDR2 SVGAGI (reference sequence). This CDR3 is built from 16 residues. The chain's CDR3 is CASSYPGQGATDTQYF. Here the CDR3 DNA reads TGTGCCAGCAGTTACCCAGGACAGGGGGCAACAGATACGCAGTATTTT.

The J gene is TRBJ1-4, the V gene TRBV12-3 or TRBV12-4, with a weak D call TRBD1 (6 bases). V was cut by 10 bases and J by 10 bases, with 19 bases left in between. The CDR3 has 13 residues. The CDR3 reads CATMPGVRGKLFF. The DNA of the CDR3 is TGTGCCACCATGCCGGGAGTCAGGGGAAAACTGTTTTTT.

This clonotype turned up a few times. The chain employs TRBV4-3 and TRBJ2-1, with D perhaps given as TRBD1 or TRBD2 (5 bases each). This CDR3 region has 16 residues. Germline CDR1 LGHNA, CDR2 YSLEER. V was cut by 4 bases and J by 5 bases, with 18 bases left in between. This CDR3 reads CASSRGTALGDNEQFF. In nucleotides, the CDR3 is TGCGCCAGCAGCCGAGGGACCGCCTTGGGCGACAATGAGCAGTTCTTC.

V and J are TRBV4-3 and TRBJ1-2; D ambiguous. V was trimmed by 5 bases and J by 6 bases, leaving 13 bases between them. Germline V gene data show CDR1 as LGHNA and CDR2 as YSLEER. This CDR3 region has 13 residues. Here the CDR3 DNA reads TGCGCCAGCAGCTACGTCGAGGGCGATGGCTACACCTTC. Translating gives CASSYVEGDGYTF.

The chain recombines TRBV7-2 with TRBJ2-3; 7 positions match TRBD2. The CDR3 extends over 15 amino acids. Germline trimming cut 5 bases from V and 2 bases from J; bases unmatched to any gene: 7. CDR1 and CDR2 (germline): SGHTA, FQGNSA. In nucleotides, the CDR3 is TGTGCCAGCAGCCTTCAGAGCGGGGACACAGATACGCAGTATTTT. Translating gives CASSLQSGDTDTQYF.

The chain links TRBV4-1 to TRBJ1-4; D is ambiguous. Germline V gives CDR1 MGHRA, CDR2 YSYEKL. The CDR3 runs 12 residues. Trimming removed 1 base from V and 8 bases from J, with 5 bases in between. CDR3 sequence reads: CASSQVGEKLFF. CDR3 DNA: TGCGCCAGCAGCCAAGTGGGAGAAAAACTGTTTTTT.

This clonotype was detected many times. V gene TRBV12-3 or TRBV12-4 combines with J gene TRBJ1-3; the D is unclear. Trimming shortened V by 4 bases and J by 2 bases, and 12 bases separated the two germline ends. This CDR3 spans 15 amino acids. The CDR3 protein is CASSWTRGAGNTIYF. DNA of the CDR3: TGTGCCAGCAGTTGGACCAGAGGAGCTGGAAACACCATATATTTT.

This clonotype appeared many times. The chain is built from TRBV11-2 and TRBJ1-4; unclear D gene. Trimming cost V 2 bases and J 1 base, with 5 bases left between them. The CDR3 loop spans 14 amino acids. The V gene's germline CDR1 is SGHAT and CDR2 FQNNGV. CDR3 DNA: TGTGCCAGCAGCTTACGGCAAACTAATGAAAAACTGTTTTTT. Its protein product is CASSLRQTNEKLFF.

This clonotype was observed many times. The chain combines TRBV18 with TRBJ1-4, with a weak D call TRBD1 (5 bases). The germline CDR1 and CDR2 sequences are KGHSH and LQKENI. The CDR3 is 15 amino acids. With 0 bases removed from V and 4 bases from J, the gap between germline ends came to 9 bases. CDR3 amino acids: CASSPPGDYNEKLFF. In DNA, the CDR3 is TGTGCCAGCTCACCACCGGGGGACTATAATGAAAAACTGTTTTTT.

In its sample, this clonotype was seen a few times. Possible read error: a much larger clone is one base away. CDR3 in amino acids: CASSLVGELFF. The CDR3 DNA is TGTGCCAGCAGCTTAGTCGGGGAGCTGTTTTTT. This chain joins TRBV7-2 and TRBJ2-2; D not resolved. The CDR3 is 11 residues long. Germline V gene lookup returns CDR1 SGHTA and CDR2 FQGNSA. Trimming shortened V by 1 base and J by 7 bases, and 1 base separated the two germline ends.

This clonotype was detected only a few times. The chain links TRBV4-2 to TRBJ2-1, with TRBD2 matching 15 bases. Germline V gene lookup returns CDR1 LGHNA and CDR2 YNFKEQ. The J segment lost 7 bases and the V segment lost 3 bases, leaving 7 bases of the junction unmatched. This CDR3 spans 17 amino acids. The CDR3 sequence: CASSQAGLAGGQNEQFF. CDR3 nucleotides: TGTGCCAGCAGCCAGGCAGGACTAGCGGGGGGGCAGAATGAGCAGTTCTTC.

This clonotype was seen ten or more times. The rearrangement uses TRBV6-2 or TRBV6-3 and TRBJ2-1; the match to TRBD2 covers 14 bases. The CDR3 is 16 amino acids. V gave up 5 bases and J gave up 7 bases; unmatched junction bases: 7. Per the germline V gene, CDR1 is MNHEY and CDR2 is SVGEGT. The chain's CDR3 is CASSPRLAGGPNEQFF. CDR3 in DNA: TGTGCCAGCAGTCCAAGACTAGCGGGGGGGCCGAATGAGCAGTTCTTC.

The rearrangement uses TRBV5-1 and TRBJ2-7; D call uncertain. CDR1 is SGHRS, CDR2 YFSETQ, per germline. This CDR3 is built from 14 residues. Trimming removed 7 bases at V and 3 bases at J, with 17 bases between. The CDR3 DNA is TGCGCCAGCGTCCCCGCTAACGGAGACTACGAGCAGTACTTC. Protein: CASVPANGDYEQYF.

The CDR3 bases are TGTGCCAGCAGACTAGGGGGCCAAGAGACCCAGTACTTC. Its protein is CASRLGGQETQYF. The chain employs TRBV12-3 or TRBV12-4 and TRBJ2-5; the D gene is possibly TRBD1 (6 bases). V gave up 6 bases and J gave up 1 base, with 9 bases separating them. The CDR3 consists of 13 residues.

The rearrangement uses TRBV10-3 and TRBJ2-1, with TRBD1 as a possible D gene (5 bases). The V gene lost 7 bases and the J gene lost 2 bases, with 9 bases spanning the gap. The CDR3 sequence is 13 residues long. Germline V gene data show CDR1 as ENHRY and CDR2 as SYGVKD. CDR3 amino acids: CAIKRGTYNEQFF. Written as DNA, the CDR3 is TGTGCCATCAAAAGGGGCACCTACAATGAGCAGTTCTTC.

This clonotype has at least ten counts. The chain carries TRBV20-1 and TRBJ1-1; D is unclear. Germline CDR1 DFQATT, CDR2 SNEGSKA (reference sequence). The V end was cut by 0 bases, the J end by 0 bases, with 8 bases between. The CDR3 loop spans 14 amino acids. The CDR3 loop reads CSAREGVMNTEAFF. CDR3 DNA sequence: TGCAGTGCTAGAGAGGGAGTAATGAACACTGAAGCTTTCTTT.

This clonotype has a handful of counts. The chain has TRBV7-9 and TRBJ2-7; D gene ambiguous. The CDR3 length is 14 residues. V was cut by 1 base and J by 4 bases, with 11 bases left in between. Germline V gene data show CDR1 as SEHNR and CDR2 as FQNEAQ (reference sequence). CDR3 nucleotides: TGTGCCAGCAGCTTAGGGGGTCTCGGGTACGAGCAGTACGTC. Protein sequence: CASSLGGLGYEQYV.

The genes are TRBV20-1 and TRBJ1-1, with no clear D. CDR1 is DFQATT and CDR2 is SNEGSKA in the germline V gene (reference sequence). The CDR3 spans 12 residues. V lost 3 bases to trimming and J lost 4 bases, with 9 bases between them. The chain's CDR3 is CSASAGSTEAFF. The CDR3 nucleotides read TGCAGTGCTAGTGCAGGAAGCACTGAAGCTTTCTTT.

The chain links TRBV29-1 to TRBJ2-3, with TRBD1 matching 8 bases. Germline V gives CDR1 SQVTM, CDR2 ANQGSEA. With 7 bases clipped from V and 0 bases from J, the junction kept 6 bases outside the gene matches. This CDR3 comprises 14 residues. The CDR3 DNA is TGCAGCGCCAGGGGGCTAAGTAGCACAGATACGCAGTATTTT. Encoded protein: CSARGLSSTDTQYF.

The chain has TRBV7-9 and TRBJ2-3; 7 bases map to TRBD2. Germline CDR1 and CDR2: SEHNR and FQNEAQ (reference sequence). CDR3 length equals 14 residues. The J segment lost 8 bases and the V segment lost 4 bases, leaving 9 bases of the junction unmatched. The CDR3: CASSSGLGVVTQYF. The CDR3 DNA follows: TGTGCCAGCAGCTCAGGACTAGGAGTGGTTACGCAGTATTTT.

This clonotype was counted a few times. The chain links TRBV7-8 to TRBJ1-4; D is possibly TRBD1 (5 bases). The CDR3 extends over 15 amino acids. V lost 1 base to trimming and J lost 7 bases, with 13 bases between them. Germline-derived CDR1 and CDR2 are SGHVS and FQNEAQ. This CDR3 reads CASSLVGTEGEKLFF. The CDR3 nucleotides are TGTGCCAGCAGCTTAGTTGGGACGGAGGGTGAAAAACTGTTTTTT.

This chain uses TRBV6-4 with TRBJ1-6; D remains unclear. CDR1 MRHNA and CDR2 SNTAGT come from the germline V gene. The CDR3 extends over 15 amino acids. V shed 6 bases and J shed 10 bases, with 19 bases lying between them. CDR3 DNA sequence: TGTGCCAGCAGAAGATCTGAAGGCCGGGGATCACCCCTCCACTTT. It yields the protein CASRRSEGRGSPLHF.

Many counts were recorded for this clonotype. The V and J genes are TRBV10-2 and TRBJ2-7, with D uncertain. V was shortened by 4 bases and J by 4 bases, with 14 bases between the two germline ends. Germline CDR1 is WSHSY and CDR2 is SAAADI. The CDR3 is made up of 14 amino acids. CDR3 protein: CASSAPRLGYEQYF. CDR3 in DNA: TGCGCCAGCAGTGCCCCCCGTTTGGGTTACGAGCAGTACTTC.